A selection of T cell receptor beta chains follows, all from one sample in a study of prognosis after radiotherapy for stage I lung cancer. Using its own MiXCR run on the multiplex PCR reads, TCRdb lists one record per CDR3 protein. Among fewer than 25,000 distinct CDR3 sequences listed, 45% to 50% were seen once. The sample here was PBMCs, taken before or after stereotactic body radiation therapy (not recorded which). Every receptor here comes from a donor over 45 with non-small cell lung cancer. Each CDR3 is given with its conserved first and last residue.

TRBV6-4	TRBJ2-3	CASSPTGAGTDTQYF
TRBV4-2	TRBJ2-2	CASSQEGTSLGGELFF
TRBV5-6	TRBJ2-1	CASSLLTGTVGEQFF
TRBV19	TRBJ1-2	CASKVDRESGGYTF
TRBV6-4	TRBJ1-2	CASSEGTGDGYTF
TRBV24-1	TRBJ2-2	CATSDPTGAANTGELFF
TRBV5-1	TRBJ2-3	CASSLLGTVGRDTQYF
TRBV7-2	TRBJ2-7	CASSPHLGPYEQYF
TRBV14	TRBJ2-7	CASSPGAGSYEQYF
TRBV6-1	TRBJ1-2	CASSAYAVVYTF
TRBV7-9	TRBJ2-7	CASSLGRGRGDEQYF
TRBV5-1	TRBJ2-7	CASSLAGVGEQYF
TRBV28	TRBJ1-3	CASVSFSGNTIYF
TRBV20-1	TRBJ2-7	CSVDRGGSYEQYF
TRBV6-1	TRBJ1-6	CASRPTVYNSTLHF
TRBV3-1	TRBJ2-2	CASSRGITNTGELFF
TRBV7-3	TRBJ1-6	CASSDGHGPLHF
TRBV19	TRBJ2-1	CASRGQYNEQFF
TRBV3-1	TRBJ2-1	CASSQVAGGGNNEQFF
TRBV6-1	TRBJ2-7	CASSGSPYEQYF
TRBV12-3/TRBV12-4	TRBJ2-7	CASSLSSTVRGYDQYF
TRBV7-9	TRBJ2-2	CAISLAGGATGELFF
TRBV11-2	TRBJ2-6	CASSHGTGKPNVLTF
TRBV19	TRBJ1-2	CASSMGGPGYIF
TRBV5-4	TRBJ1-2	CASSLTTGGHGYTF
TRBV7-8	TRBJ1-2	CASILGERGRGDGYTF
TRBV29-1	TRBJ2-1	CSGLAGGYNEQFF
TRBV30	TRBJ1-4	CASQWSEKLFF